The next 7 T cell receptor beta chains were all read from a single sample in a study of T cells after yellow fever vaccination (dated by TCRdb to about 2019). Library preparation was by 5' RACE. The sample was run on an Illumina HiSeq 2500. TCRdb applied fastp at Q25 and MiXCR to the public reads, then kept only in-frame beta chains. Under each unique CDR3 protein, matching rows form one entry showing the most common genes and DNA. The sample records roughly 500,000 distinct CDR3 sequences, roughly 21% of which are singletons. The ten biggest clones cover 13% to 15% of the sample. The treatment or condition label on this specimen signifies: live attenuated yellow fever vaccine strain. Sequenced here: PBMCs, sampled 15 days after the yellow fever booster vaccination. The receptors stem from a man aged 25-45 years who received the YFV17D yellow fever vaccine.

This chain links TRBV29-1 with TRBJ2-1; D not resolved. V gave up 2 bases and J gave up 1 base, with 9 bases separating them. The germline gives CDR1 SQVTM, CDR2 ANQGSEA. The CDR3 is 14 residues long. The CDR3 loop is CSVESSLSYNEQFF. CDR3 bases: TGCAGCGTTGAATCGAGCCTTTCCTACAATGAGCAGTTCTTC.

This clonotype was seen a few times. This rearrangement joins TRBV6-2 or TRBV6-3 to TRBJ2-5, with D tentatively TRBD1 (6 bases). Trimming shortened V by 5 bases and J by 5 bases, and 12 bases separated the two germline ends. The CDR3 contains 13 residues. Germline values: CDR1 MNHEY, CDR2 SVGEGT. The CDR3: CASSRQAEETQYF. DNA of the CDR3: TGTGCCAGCAGTCGACAGGCCGAGGAGACCCAGTACTTC.

This clonotype was detected a few times. This chain uses TRBV7-9 with TRBJ2-3; TRBD2 agrees at 10 bases. V was pared by 5 bases and J by 4 bases, with 6 bases of the junction left unmatched. This CDR3 region has 15 residues. The germline gives CDR1 SEHNR, CDR2 FQNEAQ (reference sequence). This CDR3 reads CASSVSGRKADTQYF. The CDR3 bases are TGTGCCAGCAGCGTTAGCGGGAGGAAAGCAGATACGCAGTATTTT.

The rearrangement uses TRBV20-1 and TRBJ2-7; D gene ambiguous. This CDR3 is built from 12 residues. The V end lost 1 base, the J end lost 2 bases, and 6 bases lay between the germline ends. Germline CDR1 is DFQATT and CDR2 is SNEGSKA (reference sequence). The CDR3 is CSARVPPYEQYF. In DNA form, the CDR3 reads TGCAGTGCTAGAGTCCCCCCCTACGAGCAGTACTTC.

V is TRBV6-2 or TRBV6-3 and J is TRBJ2-7, with D uncertain. Trimming removed 7 bases from V and 6 bases from J, with 16 bases in between. CDR1 and CDR2 (germline): MNHEY, SVGEGT. This CDR3 contains 13 residues. Here the CDR3 reads CASIGVGYGEQYF. CDR3 nucleotide sequence: TGTGCCAGCATAGGAGTGGGGTACGGCGAGCAGTACTTC.

This chain uses TRBV29-1 with TRBJ2-7; 11 nucleotides agree with TRBD2. The CDR3 runs to 13 residues. Per the germline V gene, CDR1 is SQVTM and CDR2 is ANQGSEA. V was clipped by 1 base and J by 6 bases; unmatched bases: 2. The CDR3 sequence is CSVEVLAGGEQYF. The CDR3 DNA sequence: TGCAGCGTTGAAGTCCTAGCGGGAGGCGAGCAGTACTTC.

V usage is TRBV19 and J usage is TRBJ2-7; the D gene is possibly TRBD1 (5 bases). In germline, CDR1 is LNHDA, CDR2 SQIVND (reference sequence). V lost 3 bases to trimming and J lost 3 bases, with 9 bases between them. This CDR3 comprises 13 residues. The CDR3 here is CASSIRQSYEQYF. The CDR3 bases are TGTGCCAGTAGTATTAGACAGAGCTACGAGCAGTACTTC.